This is a list of T cell receptor beta chains from one sample in a study of vaccination effects on CD4 cells after COVID-19. The protocol was immunoSEQ multiplex PCR, while the TCRdb copy is restricted to in-frame clones and leaves out a portion. Of 25,000 to 30,000 clones in the sample, roughly four fifths were seen once. No antigen is known for these receptors. The sample here was CD4+ T cells from PBMCs cultured with HCoV-229E spike peptides, taken after COVID-19 vaccination. Receptors were obtained from a human donor who received a COVID-19 vaccine. Both conserved end residues are trimmed from each CDR3. Fields, in order: clone size, V gene, CDR3 protein. The size of a clone is reported for some rows only, either as once, few or many, or as a class for expanded clones.

. | TRBV6-5 | ATRVDSGNTIY
. | TRBV5-1 | ASSLTTSGTWNEQF
. | TRBV7-2 | ASSLILEQY
. | TRBV7-9 | ASSLGAGNPYNEQF
once | TRBV6-5 | ASRIQGKRQF
. | TRBV6-5 | ASQAEGIYNSPLH
. | TRBV29-1 | SVEEVGLNYGYT
. | TRBV28 | ASSSHPGNQPQH
. | TRBV27 | ASRFSGANVLT
. | TRBV2 | AVTRDSEETQY
. | TRBV2 | ATTSGTSSTGELF
few | TRBV5-5 | ASSLVGQGSSYEQY
. | TRBV4-1 | ASSQDQALPSYEQY
. | TRBV9 | ASSVGRAGRANNEQF
once | TRBV5-1 | ASSSTTGTGYNEQF
few | TRBV5-4 | ASSLGQGNYGYT
. | TRBV3-1/TRBV3-2 | ASSPQLVGQGMNTEAF
. | TRBV6-5 | ASSYSYGGSGNTIY
. | TRBV5-5 | ASSLILGQNSGNTIY
once | TRBV11-3 | ASSKPGPEVDYEQY
few | TRBV7-8 | ASSFATTMPGQYSYEQY
. | TRBV4-1 | ASSQTVTRGNTIY
once | TRBV25-1 | ASSDPGGHEQY
. | TRBV7-2 | ASRKRSTPEPPYGYT
few | TRBV5-4 | ASSTGQANYGYT
. | TRBV6-5 | ASSYRDTYYEQY
. | TRBV29-1 | SARTGSTGELF
. | TRBV29-1 | SVSGLAGGPYEQY
. | TRBV5-4 | ASSLQGGTEAF
. | TRBV5-5 | ASSQNVETLSGGVYEQY
. | TRBV4-2 | ASSPSVSASYNEQF
. | TRBV6-5 | ASSRTRDRAYEQY
. | TRBV27 | ASSLSRGDLGEQY
. | TRBV2 | ASRHRTTTDTQY
few | TRBV11-2 | ASRQLAGGGHEQY
. | TRBV6-6 | ASSPKPGGRGANVLT
. | TRBV6-5 | AVYRDPWGKNIQY
. | TRBV27 | ASSVTGQGDGYT
. | TRBV5-5 | ASSLETYSNQPQH
. | TRBV4-2 | ASSQWTSGSNTGELF
. | TRBV12-3/TRBV12-4 | ASSFYRTGELF
. | TRBV9 | ASSGAGTKETQY
. | TRBV4-1 | ASSQGSGGGGEKLF
. | TRBV18 | ASSRPGGGMTDTQY
. | TRBV7-9 | ASMEDLAKNIQY
. | TRBV24-1 | ATSEVDRINQPQH
. | TRBV30 | AWSLAGARNEQF
. | TRBV18 | ASSPGRNQPQH